A single sample gave rise to the 20 T cell receptor beta chains below, sequenced in a study of read filtering for tumor transcriptome and immune sequencing. From around 440 ng of RNA, a library with molecular barcoded alpha/delta and beta/gamma adaptors was made. MiXCR, run by TCRdb on the reads, gives a single entry per CDR3 protein. The data contain over 25,000 distinct CDR3 sequences, approximately 15% of them singletons. The sequencing input was a population of CD138-negative cells sorted from bone marrow. The receptors come from a donor aged 40 or over with multiple myeloma.

J is TRBJ2-3 and V is TRBV11-2; no clear D. The germline V gene encodes CDR1 SGHAT and CDR2 FQNNGV. The CDR3 is made up of 11 amino acids. V lost 4 bases and J lost 7, with 6 bases in between. CDR3 in amino acids: CASSSIHTQYF. The CDR3, as DNA: TGTGCCAGCAGCTCGATCCATACGCAGTATTTT.

This clonotype was found a few times. The rearrangement uses TRBV20-1 and TRBJ2-3, with D hard to call. The length of the CDR3 is 11 residues. V was pared by 6 bases and J by 0 bases, with 4 bases between. Germline assignment: CDR1 DFQATT and CDR2 SNEGSKA (reference sequence). CDR3 nucleotide sequence: TGCAGTGCAACTAGCACAGATACGCAGTATTTT. Its protein product is CSATSTDTQYF.

A remark on this clonotype: This could be a read error, since a much larger clone is one nucleotide away. The chain's CDR3 is CASSSSGTSGSYEQFF. CDR3 bases: TGCGCCAGCAGCTCGAGCGGGACTAGCGGGAGCTATGAGCAGTTCTTC. The chain couples TRBV5-1 to TRBJ2-1; 14 nucleotides match TRBD2. This CDR3 region has 16 residues. Germline-derived CDR1 and CDR2 are SGHRS and YFSETQ. With 3 bases clipped from V and 8 bases from J, the junction kept 7 bases outside the gene matches.

Worth noting for this clonotype: Given a much more abundant clone one base away, this may be a read error. The J gene is TRBJ2-3, the V gene TRBV28, with TRBD2 matching over 9 bases. The CDR3 extends over 17 amino acids. Germline V gene sequence: CDR1 MDHEN, CDR2 SYDVKM. This CDR3 is CASSLPGLAFSTDTPYF. CDR3 nucleotide sequence: TGTGCCAGCAGTTTACCGGGACTAGCTTTTAGCACAGATACGCCGTATTTT.

This clonotype came up many times. The rearrangement uses TRBV7-2 and TRBJ2-7, with 10 positions matching TRBD2. V gave up 2 bases and J gave up 3 bases; unmatched junction bases: 4. The CDR3 sequence is 15 residues long. CDR1 is SGHTA and CDR2 is FQGNSA in the germline V gene. The CDR3 spells CASSLRWTSGYEQYF. The DNA of the CDR3 is TGTGCCAGCAGCTTAAGGTGGACTAGCGGCTACGAGCAGTACTTC.

This chain connects TRBV20-1 to TRBJ2-3; D call uncertain. CDR1 is DFQATT and CDR2 is SNEGSKA in the germline V gene (reference sequence). CDR3 length: 15 amino acids. Trimming took off 1 base at V and 0 bases at J, with 11 bases between the two ends. CDR3 loop: CSARVASSSTDTQYF. In DNA form, the CDR3 reads TGCAGTGCTAGAGTCGCGTCGTCTAGCACAGATACGCAGTATTTT.

This clonotype came up a few times. This likely comes from a read error, as the CDR3 has no conserved phenylalanine or tryptophan at its end. The genes are TRBV28 and TRBJ1-1; D is unclear. CDR3 size: 13 residues. The V gene's germline CDR1 is MDHEN and CDR2 SYDVKM. The ends were cut back, 6 bases at V and 2 bases at J, with 10 bases in the middle. CDR3 DNA: TGTGCCAGCAGGCTTCATAGAAACACTGAAGCTTTCCTT. Amino acid sequence: CASRLHRNTEAFL.

This clonotype was recorded at least ten times. V gene TRBV3-1 combines with J gene TRBJ2-3; D remains ambiguous. Germline V gives CDR1 LGHDT, CDR2 YNNKEL (reference sequence). This CDR3 is built from 13 residues. V gave up 4 bases and J gave up 0 bases, with 5 bases separating them. The CDR3 loop reads CASSPPSTDTQYF. Written as DNA, the CDR3 is TGTGCCAGCAGCCCCCCCAGCACAGATACGCAGTATTTT.

Concerning this clonotype: The junction shows a germline mismatch at one end, possibly a read error. This sequence joins TRBV10-2 and TRBJ1-2; D perhaps matches TRBD1 (6 bases). The CDR3 spans 13 residues. Germline lookup yields CDR1 WSHSY and CDR2 SAAADI. The CDR3 sequence: CVSSESQGRRYTF. The CDR3 nucleotides are TGCGTCAGCAGTGAGTCACAGGGAAGGCGCTACACCTTC.

The DNA of the CDR3 is TGTGCCATCAGTGAGCGGGCGGCAGTAGATACGCAGTATTTT. Its translation is CAISERAAVDTQYF. The rearrangement links TRBV10-3 to TRBJ2-3; D is undetermined. This CDR3 region has 14 residues. The germline V gene encodes CDR1 ENHRY and CDR2 SYGVKD. V was shortened by 2 bases and J by 5 bases, with 11 bases between the two germline ends.

This clonotype was recorded at least ten times. This chain connects TRBV3-1 to TRBJ1-5; no clear D. Trimming shortened V by 1 base and J by 2 bases, and 9 bases separated the two germline ends. CDR3 length equals 15 residues. Germline V gene data show CDR1 as LGHDT and CDR2 as YNNKEL (reference sequence). CDR3 protein: CASSQGEGGNQPQHF. The CDR3 coding sequence is TGTGCCAGCAGCCAAGGGGAGGGCGGCAATCAGCCCCAGCATTTT.

This clonotype was counted at least ten times. The CDR3 DNA is TGTGCCAGCAGCCCCCACCCACCACAAGTTTCCGGGGAGCTGTTTTTT. Translated: CASSPHPPQVSGELFF. The chain links TRBV3-1 to TRBJ2-2; D is unresolved. Between the trimmed V and J ends, which lost 4 bases and 6 bases, there was a span of 18 bases. Germline lookup yields CDR1 LGHDT and CDR2 YNNKEL (reference sequence). The CDR3 has 16 residues.

This clonotype has at least ten counts. This chain connects TRBV18 to TRBJ2-5, with 12 bases matching TRBD2. The CDR3 consists of 17 residues. CDR1 and CDR2 (germline): KGHSH, LQKENI. V shed 1 base, J shed 2 bases, and the junction held 5 bases outside the gene matches. The CDR3 protein is CASSPQGLAGGQETQYF. In DNA form, the CDR3 reads TGTGCCAGCTCACCACAGGGCCTAGCGGGAGGGCAAGAGACCCAGTACTTC.

Notes on this clonotype: A much more abundant neighbour one base away suggests this may be a read error. The gene calls are TRBV13 and TRBJ2-7, with TRBD2 identical over 11 bases. Trimming at V came to 3 bases and at J to 5 bases, leaving 6 bases not matched to a gene. Germline V CDR1 and CDR2: PRHDT, FYEKMQ (reference sequence). CDR3 length equals 15 residues. The CDR3 bases are TGTGCCAGCAGCTTGGGACTAGCGGCGTCCCACGAGCAGTACTTC. The encoded protein is CASSLGLAASHEQYF.

This clonotype was seen at least ten times. The chain combines TRBV18 with TRBJ2-1; D is uncertain. The length of the CDR3 is 13 residues. V lost 3 bases to trimming and J lost 8 bases, with 11 bases between them. Germline V gene data show CDR1 as KGHSH and CDR2 as LQKENI. In nucleotides, the CDR3 is TGTGCCAGCTCACCGGTCGTAACAGATGAGCAGTTCTTC. Amino acid sequence: CASSPVVTDEQFF.

Sample share makes this clonotype medium-sized (0.01 to 0.1%). J is TRBJ2-1 and V is TRBV3-1, with D possibly being TRBD2 (5 bases). The CDR3 consists of 13 residues. Germline V CDR1 and CDR2: LGHDT, YNNKEL (reference sequence). V lost 1 base to trimming and J lost 9 bases, with 10 bases between them. The CDR3: CASSQGARGEQFF. Written as DNA, the CDR3 is TGTGCCAGCAGCCAAGGTGCACGGGGTGAGCAGTTCTTC.

The chain is built from TRBV6-1 and TRBJ2-5; tentative D call: TRBD1 (6 bases). Trimming took off 6 bases at V and 3 bases at J, with 17 bases between the two ends. Germline CDR1 MNHNS, CDR2 SASEGT. The CDR3 length is 15 residues. The CDR3 nucleotides read TGTGCCAGCAGGAGGGGTAGTACAGGGAAAGAGACCCAGTACTTC. Its translation is CASRRGSTGKETQYF.

At least ten counts were recorded for this clonotype. The rearrangement links TRBV3-1 to TRBJ2-5; 7 bases fit TRBD2. The germline CDR1 and CDR2 sequences are LGHDT and YNNKEL (reference sequence). This CDR3 is built from 14 residues. Trimming at V came to 8 bases and at J to 3 bases, leaving 9 bases not matched to a gene. For the CDR3, the DNA is TGTGCCAGCCTAAGGCGGGGGATCGAAGAGACCCAGTACTTC. It specifies CASLRRGIEETQYF.

This clonotype was detected ten times or more. The chain links TRBV30 to TRBJ2-1; 14 nucleotides agree with TRBD2. This CDR3 is 15 amino acids long. Germline CDR1 is GTSNPN and CDR2 is SVGIG (reference sequence). After removal of 4 bases from V and 6 bases from J, the junction contained 5 bases not matched to a gene. CDR3: CAWTTGTSGSNEQFF. The DNA of the CDR3 is TGTGCCTGGACGACCGGGACTAGCGGGAGCAATGAGCAGTTCTTC.

This clonotype was counted ten times or more. Its ends do not fully match the called genes, so a read error is possible. The genes are TRBV29-1 and TRBJ2-1; the D is unclear. The CDR3 has 11 residues. Germline V gene data show CDR1 as SQVTM and CDR2 as ANQGSEA. In nucleotides, the CDR3 is TGCAGTGTTGCCTCTTACAATGAGCAGTTCTTC. This codes for CSVASYNEQFF.